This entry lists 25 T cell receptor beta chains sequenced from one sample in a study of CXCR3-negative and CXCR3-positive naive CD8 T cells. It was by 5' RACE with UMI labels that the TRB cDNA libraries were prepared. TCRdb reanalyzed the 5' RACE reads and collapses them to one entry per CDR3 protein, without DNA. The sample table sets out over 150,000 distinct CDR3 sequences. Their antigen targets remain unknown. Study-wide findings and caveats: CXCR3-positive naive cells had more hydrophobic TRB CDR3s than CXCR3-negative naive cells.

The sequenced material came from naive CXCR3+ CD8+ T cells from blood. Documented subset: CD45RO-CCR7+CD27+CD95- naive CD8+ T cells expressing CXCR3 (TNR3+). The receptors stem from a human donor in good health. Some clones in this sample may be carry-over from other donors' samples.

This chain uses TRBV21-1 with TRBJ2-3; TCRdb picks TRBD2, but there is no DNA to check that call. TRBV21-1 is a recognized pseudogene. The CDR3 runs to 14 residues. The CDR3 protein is CASSKKGGADTQYF.

The CDR3 is CASSALLQGAHTEAFF. The chain carries TRBV9 and TRBJ1-1; TCRdb proposes TRBD1, but this gene call is untestable without DNA. Germline lookup yields CDR1 SGDLS and CDR2 YYNGEE. The CDR3 is made up of 16 amino acids.

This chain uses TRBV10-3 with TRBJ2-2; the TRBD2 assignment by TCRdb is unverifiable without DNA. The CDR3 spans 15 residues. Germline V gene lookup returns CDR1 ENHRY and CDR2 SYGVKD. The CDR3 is CATQGWEDPTGELFF.

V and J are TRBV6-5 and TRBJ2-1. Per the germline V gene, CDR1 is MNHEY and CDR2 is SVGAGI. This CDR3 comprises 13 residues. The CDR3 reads CASSYGRNNEQFF.

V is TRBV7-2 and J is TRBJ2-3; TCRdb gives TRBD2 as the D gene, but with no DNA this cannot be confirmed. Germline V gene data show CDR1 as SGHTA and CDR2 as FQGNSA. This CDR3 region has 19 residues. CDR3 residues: CASSLVDTVGGVVTDTQYF. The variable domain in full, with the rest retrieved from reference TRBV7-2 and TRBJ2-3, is GAGVSQSPSNKVTEKGKDVELRCDPISGHTALYWYRQSLGQGLEFLIYFQGNSAPDKSGLPSDRFSAERTGGSVSTLTIQRTQQEDSAVYLCASSLVDTVGGVVTDTQYFGPGTRLTVL.

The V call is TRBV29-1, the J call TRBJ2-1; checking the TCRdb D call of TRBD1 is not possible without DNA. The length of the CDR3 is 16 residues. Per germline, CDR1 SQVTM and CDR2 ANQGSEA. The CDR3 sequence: CSVGVPTGRSPHEQFF.

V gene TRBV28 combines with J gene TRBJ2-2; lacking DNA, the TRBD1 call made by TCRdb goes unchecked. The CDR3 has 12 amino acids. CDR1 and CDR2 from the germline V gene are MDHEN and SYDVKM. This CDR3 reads CASSDRTGELFF.

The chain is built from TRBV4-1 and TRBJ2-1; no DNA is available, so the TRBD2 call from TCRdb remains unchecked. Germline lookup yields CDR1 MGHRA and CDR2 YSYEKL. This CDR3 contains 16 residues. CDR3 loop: CASSQDWTNAYNEQFF.

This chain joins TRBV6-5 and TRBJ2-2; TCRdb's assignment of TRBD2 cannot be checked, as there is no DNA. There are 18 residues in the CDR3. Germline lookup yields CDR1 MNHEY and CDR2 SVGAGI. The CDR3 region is CASSYSIAGSVDTGELFF.

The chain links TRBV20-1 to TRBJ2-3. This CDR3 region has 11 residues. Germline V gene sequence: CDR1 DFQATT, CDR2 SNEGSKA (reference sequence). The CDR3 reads CSARGIDTQYF.

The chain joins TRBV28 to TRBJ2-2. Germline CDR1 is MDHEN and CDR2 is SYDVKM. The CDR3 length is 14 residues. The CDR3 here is CASSPRRTSGELFF.

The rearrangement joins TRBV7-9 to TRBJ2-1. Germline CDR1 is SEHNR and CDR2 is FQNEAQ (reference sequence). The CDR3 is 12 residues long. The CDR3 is CASRSENNEQFF.

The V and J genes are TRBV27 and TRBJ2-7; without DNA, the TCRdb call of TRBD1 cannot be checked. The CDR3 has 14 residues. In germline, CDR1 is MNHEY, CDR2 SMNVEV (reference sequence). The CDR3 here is CASRLTGGGYEQYF.

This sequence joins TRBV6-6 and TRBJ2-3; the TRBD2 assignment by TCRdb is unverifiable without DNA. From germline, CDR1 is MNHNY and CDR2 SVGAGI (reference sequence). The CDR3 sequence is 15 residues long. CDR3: CASSYSLADTDTQYF.

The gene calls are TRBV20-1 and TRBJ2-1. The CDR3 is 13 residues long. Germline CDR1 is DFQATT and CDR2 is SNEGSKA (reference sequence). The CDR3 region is CSARRRSYNEQFF.

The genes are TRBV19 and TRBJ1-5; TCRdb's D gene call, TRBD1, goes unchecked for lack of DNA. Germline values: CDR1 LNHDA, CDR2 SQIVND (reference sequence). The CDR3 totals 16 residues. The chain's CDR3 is CASSLKTGWGNQPQHF.

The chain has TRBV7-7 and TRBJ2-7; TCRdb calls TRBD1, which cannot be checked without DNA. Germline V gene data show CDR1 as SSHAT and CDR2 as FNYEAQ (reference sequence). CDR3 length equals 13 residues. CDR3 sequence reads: CASSATGSYEQYF.

CDR3 amino acids: CASSVDRGGSYNEQFF. The chain joins TRBV9 to TRBJ2-1; the D call of TRBD2 rests on TCRdb alone, since no DNA is present to check it. The V gene's germline CDR1 is SGDLS and CDR2 YYNGEE. CDR3 length: 16 amino acids.

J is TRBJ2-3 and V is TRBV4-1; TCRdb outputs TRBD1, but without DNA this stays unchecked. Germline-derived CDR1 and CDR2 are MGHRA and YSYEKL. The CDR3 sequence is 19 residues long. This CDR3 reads CASSQETGARGGQQVPQYF.

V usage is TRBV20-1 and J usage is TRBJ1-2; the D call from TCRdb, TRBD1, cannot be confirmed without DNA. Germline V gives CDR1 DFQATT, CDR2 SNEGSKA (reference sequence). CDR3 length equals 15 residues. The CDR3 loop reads CSAREPGQGMGGYTF.

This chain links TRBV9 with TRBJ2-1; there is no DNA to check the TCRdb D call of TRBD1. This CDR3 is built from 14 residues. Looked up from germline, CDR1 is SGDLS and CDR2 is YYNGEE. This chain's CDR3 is CASSVAGPGNEQFF.

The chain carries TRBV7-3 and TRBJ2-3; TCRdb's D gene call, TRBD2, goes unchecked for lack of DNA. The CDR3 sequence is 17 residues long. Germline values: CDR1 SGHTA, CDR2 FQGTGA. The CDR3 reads CASSSGLAGTSTDTQYF.

The CDR3 here is CASSFGQAHGYTF. The chain uses TRBV12-3 or TRBV12-4 and TRBJ1-2. This CDR3 comprises 13 residues.

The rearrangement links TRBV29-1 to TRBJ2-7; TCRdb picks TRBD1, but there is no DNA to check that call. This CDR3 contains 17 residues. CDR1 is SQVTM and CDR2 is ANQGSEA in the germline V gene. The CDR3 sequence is CSVEGGSGPESSYEQYF.

The CDR3 sequence is CASSLAFPSVHDEKLFF. The genes are TRBV5-1 and TRBJ1-4. Germline assignment: CDR1 SGHRS and CDR2 YFSETQ. This CDR3 has 17 amino acids.